The 9 T cell receptor beta chains reported below all come from one sample, sequenced in a study of T cell responses to AZD1222 COVID-19 vaccine. Some clones are missing from TCRdb's copy, which holds only in-frame ones; the method was immunoSEQ multiplex PCR. The sample gives 100,000 to 150,000 clones, roughly 82% of which show up once; roughly a quarter is in the top ten. The specimen comprised peripheral blood, sampled 28 days after the second AZD1222 dose. These receptors were taken from an adult who received the AZD1222 COVID-19 vaccine.

The rearrangement links TRBV28 to TRBJ1-5, with unresolved D. This CDR3 has 16 residues. Deletions cut 6 bases from V and 0 bases from J, with 15 bases between. Germline V gives CDR1 MDHEN, CDR2 SYDVKM. CDR3 nucleotide sequence: TGTGCCAGCAGCCAAAGATTTGGATATAGCAATCAGCCCCAGCATTTT. Protein product: CASSQRFGYSNQPQHF.

V and J are TRBV20-1 and TRBJ2-1; 9 bases align to TRBD1. This CDR3 is built from 18 residues. The germline V gene has CDR1 DFQATT and CDR2 SNEGSKA (reference sequence). With 3 bases clipped from V and 1 base from J, the junction kept 13 bases outside the gene matches. CDR3 coding DNA: TGCAGTGCTAGTTACTATCGTAGACAGGGGGGATCCTACAATGAGCAGTTCTTC. Its translation: CSASYYRRQGGSYNEQFF.

This sequence joins TRBV5-4 and TRBJ2-3; 8 bases map to TRBD2. Per germline, CDR1 SGHNT and CDR2 YYREEE (reference sequence). This CDR3 spans 15 amino acids. V trimming: 4 bases; J trimming: 2 bases; junction bases outside the gene matches: 6. The CDR3 region has the DNA TGTGCCAGCAGCCCCGGGACTAGTCTCACAGATACGCAGTATTTT. Its protein product is CASSPGTSLTDTQYF.

The chain uses TRBV10-3 and TRBJ1-4; D remains ambiguous. Germline CDR1 reads ENHRY; CDR2 reads SYGVKD. This CDR3 is built from 13 residues. V lost 4 bases to trimming and J lost 6 bases, with 9 bases between them. The CDR3 protein is CAISVHGHEKLFF. Here the CDR3 DNA reads TGTGCCATCAGTGTGCATGGGCATGAAAAACTGTTTTTT.

This sequence joins TRBV6-5 and TRBJ2-2, with 10 bases fitting TRBD1. The CDR3 loop spans 13 amino acids. V gave up 8 bases and J gave up 3 bases; unmatched junction bases: 0. Germline V gene data show CDR1 as MNHEY and CDR2 as SVGAGI. CDR3 loop: CASGTGDTGELFF. CDR3 DNA: TGTGCCAGCGGGACAGGGGACACCGGGGAGCTGTTTTTT.

The V call is TRBV5-1, the J call TRBJ2-5; D uncertain. The ends were cut back, 3 bases at V and 0 bases at J, with 15 bases in the middle. The CDR3 totals 16 residues. Germline CDR1 SGHRS, CDR2 YFSETQ. The CDR3 loop reads CASSYDGRLYQETQYF. As DNA, the CDR3 is TGCGCCAGCAGCTATGATGGGCGTTTGTACCAAGAGACCCAGTACTTC.

The chain recombines TRBV11-2 with TRBJ2-5, with 10 bases fitting TRBD2. In germline, CDR1 is SGHAT, CDR2 FQNNGV. The CDR3 covers 17 residues. V was pared by 1 base and J by 2 bases, with 7 bases of the junction left unmatched. CDR3 protein: CASSLGASGGQQETQYF. As DNA, the CDR3 is TGTGCCAGCAGCTTAGGGGCTAGCGGGGGCCAACAAGAGACCCAGTACTTC.

The V gene is TRBV19, the J gene TRBJ2-2; D is ambiguous. V lost 2 bases and J lost 1, with 5 bases in between. Germline V gene data show CDR1 as LNHDA and CDR2 as SQIVND (reference sequence). There are 14 residues in the CDR3. CDR3 nucleotide sequence: TGTGCCAGTAGTATATCTGGGAACACCGGGGAGCTGTTTTTT. This sequence encodes CASSISGNTGELFF.

The chain uses TRBV28 and TRBJ1-2; D not resolved. V was shortened by 3 bases and J by 4 bases, with 3 bases between the two germline ends. The CDR3 totals 11 residues. Per the germline V gene, CDR1 is MDHEN and CDR2 is SYDVKM. The CDR3 nucleotides read TGTGCCAGCAGTTTGGCCTATGGCTACACCTTC. It translates to CASSLAYGYTF.